A selection of T cell receptor beta chains follows, all from one sample in a study of blood T cell repertoires in COVID-19. TCRdb keeps only in-frame clones here, not all; method: immunoSEQ multiplex PCR. The repertoire holds approximately 120,000 clones, roughly 74% seen once, with around 5.2% in the top ten. Material for sequencing was peripheral blood. The receptors were sampled from a man between 60 and 70 years old with acute or convalescent COVID-19. The CDR3 runs from the conserved cysteine through the conserved F or W. A D gene is named only where the DNA matches it firmly. Clone size is not always given. Where it is, it says once, few, many or a class for expanded clones.

NA TRBJ2-1 TRBD1 TRBV4-2 TGTGCCAGCAGCCAAGAAATCGACAGGGGCGCCCATGAGCAGTTCTTC CASSQEIDRGAHEQFF
NA TRBJ2-1 NA TRBV5-1 TGCGCCAGCAGCTTGGTAGGTCTAGATAATGAGCAGTTCTTC CASSLVGLDNEQFF
NA TRBJ1-2 TRBD1 TRBV5-1 TGCGCCAGCAGCTCCGGGACAGGGCTTGGCTACACCTTC CASSSGTGLGYTF
NA TRBJ2-1 TRBD2 TRBV18 TGTGCCAGCTCACCACAGGTTAGAACTAGCGGGAACAATGAGCAGTTCTTC CASSPQVRTSGNNEQFF
NA TRBJ1-4 NA TRBV6-5 TGTGCCAGCAGATCAGGAGCGGGTGAAAAACTGTTTTTT CASRSGAGEKLFF
NA TRBJ2-6 TRBD2 TRBV28 TGTGCCAGCAGCCCGGGGGGAACTGGGGCCAACGTCCTGACTTTC CASSPGGTGANVLTF
NA TRBJ2-3 NA TRBV4-1 TGCGCCAGCAGCCAAGATTGGCAGGTCTTCGCAGATACGCAGTATTTT CASSQDWQVFADTQYF
NA TRBJ1-2 NA TRBV7-9 TGTGCCAGCAGCTTATCTCGTTCCGGTAACTATGGCTACACCTTC CASSLSRSGNYGYTF
NA TRBJ1-2 NA TRBV19 TGTGCCAGTGTCCAGGGTCGAGGCTACACCTTC CASVQGRGYTF
NA TRBJ2-4 NA TRBV9 TGTGCCAGCAGCGTAGCCGGGGAAAACATTCAGTACTTC CASSVAGENIQYF
NA TRBJ1-1 NA TRBV29-1 TGCAGCGGAAGGGACTTGAACACTGAAGCTTTCTTT CSGRDLNTEAFF
NA TRBJ1-4 NA TRBV6-1 TGTGCCAGCAGTGAAGAGGGAGAAACGAATGAAAAACTGTTTTTT CASSEEGETNEKLFF
NA TRBJ2-7 TRBD1 TRBV7-9 TGTGCCAGCAGCACCGACAGGGGGCGGGACGAGCAGTACTTC CASSTDRGRDEQYF
NA TRBJ2-5 TRBD2 TRBV5-5 TGTGCCAGCAGCTCCGGGACTGGTAGCGGGGGACAAGAGACCCAGTACTTC CASSSGTGSGGQETQYF
NA TRBJ2-7 NA TRBV5-6 TGTGCCAGCAGCTACCTTTTTAGCGGAAGTTACGAGCAGTACTTC CASSYLFSGSYEQYF
NA TRBJ2-5 NA TRBV5-1 TGCGCCAGCAGCTTGGCCTTTGAGACCCAGTACTTC CASSLAFETQYF
NA TRBJ1-6 NA TRBV6-1 TGTGCCAGCAGTGAACGCAGCTCCTATAATTCACCCCTCCACTTT CASSERSSYNSPLHF
NA TRBJ1-2 NA TRBV6-1 TGTGCCAGCAGTGAGACTGGAACCTATGGCTACACCTTC CASSETGTYGYTF
few TRBJ2-7 NA TRBV21-1 TGTGCCAGCAGCTCTAGATCGGACAGGAGCTCCTACGAGCAGTACTTC CASSSRSDRSSYEQYF
NA TRBJ2-1 TRBD2 TRBV10-3 TGTGCCATCAGTGAGGACGCTAGCGGGGCCTACAATGAGCAGTTCTTC CAISEDASGAYNEQFF
NA TRBJ1-6 NA TRBV19 TGTGCCAGTAGTATAGGTAACAGGGCGAATTCACCCCTCCACTTT CASSIGNRANSPLHF
NA TRBJ2-3 NA TRBV6-5 TGTGCCAGCAGTTACTCGGAGGACTTTGAATTTACGCAGTATTTT CASSYSEDFEFTQYF
NA TRBJ1-4 TRBD1 TRBV7-8 TGTGCCAGCAGCCCGTCGACAGGGTCCCAACTACGAGGGGAAAAACTGTTTTTT CASSPSTGSQLRGEKLFF
NA TRBJ2-3 TRBD1 TRBV11-2 TGTGCCAGCAGCCCGGCCGGGACAGGGGGCGCCCCGGATACGCAGTATTTT CASSPAGTGGAPDTQYF
NA TRBJ1-1 NA TRBV6-4 TGTGCCAGCAGGGTGGACAGGAACACTGAAGCTTTCTTT CASRVDRNTEAFF
NA TRBJ2-1 TRBD2 TRBV7-2 TGTGCCAGCAGCTTAGGGGTTTCTAGCGGGGGTGGTTCCTACAATGAGCAGTTCTTC CASSLGVSSGGGSYNEQFF
NA TRBJ1-2 NA TRBV19 TGTGCCAGTAGTATAGATGGGGCCTATGGCTACACCTTC CASSIDGAYGYTF
NA TRBJ2-5 TRBD2 TRBV15 TGTGCCACCAGCCTAGCGGAAGAGACCCAGTACTTC CATSLAEETQYF
NA TRBJ2-5 TRBD1 TRBV18 TGTGCCAGCTCACCTAGACAGGGAAAAGAGACCCAGTACTTC CASSPRQGKETQYF
NA TRBJ2-3 NA TRBV11-2 TGTGCCAGCAGCTTCACCCGGAGTCGAGGCACAGATACGCAGTATTTT CASSFTRSRGTDTQYF
NA TRBJ1-1 TRBD1 TRBV6-5 TGTGCCAGCAGTTACTCGAAAGGGACAGGGAGAGCTTTCTTT CASSYSKGTGRAFF
NA TRBJ2-7 NA TRBV5-4 TGTGCCAGCACGGACTTACGCTACGAGCAGTACTTC CASTDLRYEQYF
NA TRBJ2-7 TRBD2 TRBV28 TGTGCCAGCGGACAAACTAGCGGGGTGAACGAGCAGTACTTC CASGQTSGVNEQYF
NA TRBJ1-2 TRBD1 TRBV12-5 TGTGCTAGTGGGGGACAGGGGGAAGTCAATGGCTACACCTTC CASGGQGEVNGYTF
few TRBJ1-4 NA TRBV11-3 TGTGCCAGCAGCTTAGAAATCGAGGATGAAAAACTGTTTTTT CASSLEIEDEKLFF
NA TRBJ1-1 TRBD1 TRBV3-1/TRBV3-2 TGTGCCAGCAGGAGAACCGGGACAGGGTTGACTGAAGCTTTCTTT CASRRTGTGLTEAFF
NA TRBJ2-7 NA TRBV15 TGTGCCACCAGCAGAGATTTGGCAGGGAGGCACGAGCAGTACTTC CATSRDLAGRHEQYF
NA TRBJ1-2 TRBD1 TRBV7-2 TGTGCCAGCAGCTGGGACAGGCAATATGGCTACACCTTC CASSWDRQYGYTF
NA TRBJ1-2 NA TRBV29-1 TGCAGCGTTGAAGATGCAGGGGCGAATGGCTACACCTTC CSVEDAGANGYTF
medium-sized TRBJ2-1 TRBD1 TRBV2 TGTGCCAGCAGTGCGACAGGGAATGAGCAGTTCTTC CASSATGNEQFF
NA TRBJ2-7 TRBD2 TRBV18 TGTGCCAGCTCACAAAATAGCGGGGGGCTCTCCTACGAGCAGTACTTC CASSQNSGGLSYEQYF
few TRBJ1-2 TRBD1 TRBV27 TGTGCCAGCAGTTATGGCAGGGGGGACGGCTACACCTTC CASSYGRGDGYTF